Detailed here is one T cell receptor (beta chain). This record comes from a study of blood T cell repertoires in COVID-19. Across the whole study: The United States, Italy and Spain supplied acute and convalescent COVID-19 samples. From T cells, B-cell-depleted T cells, or PBMCs came the material, which was cDNA or gDNA.

Per the original methods: Nucleated cell counts were estimated from reference gene primer amplification. Repertoires were generated with immunoSEQ multiplex PCR, while TCRdb's copy carries only in-frame clones and drops some. The V and J calls and the clone size are those of that table, but D and trimming were determined from the DNA. Of 150,000 to 200,000 clones listed, about 81% were seen once; the top ten hold approximately 12%. Seattle's enrolled individuals joined amid active infection and were then monitored longitudinally. Germline lookup yields CDR1 SGHNT and CDR2 YENEEA. There are 12 residues in the CDR3. V dropped 5 bases and J dropped 6; count of bases not matched to a gene: 1.

The chain combines TRBV11-3 with TRBJ2-1; 7 positions match TRBD1. Sequences were obtained from peripheral blood. This clonotype was obtained from a woman of 80 years or more with COVID-19, enrolled during active disease. The CDR3 DNA is TGTGCCAGCAGCCACAGGGGCAATGAGCAGTTCTTC. Translated: CASSHRGNEQFF. Full variable domain (outside the CDR3, taken from reference TRBV11-3 and TRBJ2-1): EAGVVQSPRYKIIEKKQPVAFWCNPISGHNTLYWYLQNLGQGPELLIRYENEEAVDDSQLPKDRFSAERLKGVDSTLKIQPAELGDSAVYLCASSHRGNEQFFGPGTRLTVL.